This T cell receptor beta chain was sequenced for a study of T cells in Graves' hyperthyroidism and ophthalmopathy. TCR beta CDR3 region amplification was performed from RNA transcripts. First-round RT-PCR with HTBI primers amplified the TCR CDR3 region. Using its own MiXCR run on the multiplex PCR reads, TCRdb lists one record per CDR3 protein. The table has approximately 690,000 distinct CDR3 sequences, 14% seen once. Germline trimming cut 0 bases from V and 3 bases from J; bases unmatched to any gene: 5. The germline CDR1 and CDR2 sequences are MGHRA and YSYEKL. The CDR3 runs 17 residues. Notes on the study in general: Among thyroid clonotypes expanded above 0.001, most also appeared in blood.

A word on this clonotype: The antigen is unknown.

Extraction of PBMCs used around 9.6 ml of fresh peripheral blood. The chain carries TRBV4-1 and TRBJ2-7; TRBD2 agrees at 13 bases. Source material: blood. The TCR comes from a woman in her forties or fifties with Graves' ophthalmopathy. The CDR3 DNA reads TGCGCCAGCAGCCAAGATCGCACTAGCGGGAGGGTCTACGAGCAGTACTTC. Encoded protein: CASSQDRTSGRVYEQYF.